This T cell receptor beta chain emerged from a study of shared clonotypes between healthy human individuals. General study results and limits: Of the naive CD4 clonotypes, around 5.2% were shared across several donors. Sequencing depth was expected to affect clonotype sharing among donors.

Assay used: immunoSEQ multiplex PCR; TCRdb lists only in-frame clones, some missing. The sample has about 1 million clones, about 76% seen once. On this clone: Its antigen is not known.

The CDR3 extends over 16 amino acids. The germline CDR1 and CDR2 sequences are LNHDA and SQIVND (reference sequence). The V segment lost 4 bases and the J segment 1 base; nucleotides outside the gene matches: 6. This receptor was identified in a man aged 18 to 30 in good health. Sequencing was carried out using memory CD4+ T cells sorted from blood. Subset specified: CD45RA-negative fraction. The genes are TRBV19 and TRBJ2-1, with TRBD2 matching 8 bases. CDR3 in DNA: TGTGCCAGTAGTACCCTAGCGGGCCCATCCTACAATGAGCAGTTCTTC. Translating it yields CASSTLAGPSYNEQFF.